The T cell receptor beta chain described here comes from a study of cytomegalovirus exposure and HLA in healthy donors (dated by TCRdb to 2016 to 2017). For the wider study: An earlier analysis of approximately 600 of the donors reported roughly 270 Gb of sequence data and 117 million unique TCR beta sequences from 150 million to 200 million T cells. Every discovery cohort repertoire had been produced on one sequencing platform. Donor age, sex, ethnicity and CMV serostatus were collected together with the repertoire data. Both class I and class II loci were covered by HLA typing, at four-digit resolution. An early release covering about 600 HLA-typed donors comprised about 290 gigabases of sequencing data and around 80 million unique TCR sequences. On average, 235,054 unique TCR beta nucleotide sequences were sequenced per donor among 398 genotyped donors of the cohort, with roughly 18% of those sequences being non-productive. Of the roughly 390 genotyped donors, 65% to 90% were placed in the genetic ancestry cluster associated with self-reported Caucasian donors. The study profiled the T cell repertoires of under 700 subjects by immunosequencing and related them to cytomegalovirus serostatus. In addition to the first cohort of about 650 subjects, a separate validation cohort of approximately 110 different subjects was used. About five DR-DQ haplotypes were treated as single units for association and clustering because of strong linkage in the cohort. Typing coverage varied by locus: roughly 620-640 donors for A, B, C, DRB1 and DQB1; roughly 520 for DQA1; more than 600 for DPA1; roughly 470 for DPB1. The later analysis used no new phenotypic data to find candidate immune exposures, relying instead on TCR beta sequences and their occurrence across donors. To predict cytomegalovirus infection status, the study combined high-throughput TCR immunosequencing, statistical association of individual TCRs with disease status, and machine learning. The study was designed to test whether signatures of past pathogen exposure could be identified by cataloging public T cell receptors. A later analysis re-analyzed previously published TCR beta repertoires from approximately 670 donors and added high-resolution HLA genotyping to study TCR occurrence patterns. A later genetic analysis took genome-wide SNP genotypes for about 60% of the roughly 670 donors and used that subset as a discovery cohort. An earlier analysis of roughly 580 of the donors used high-throughput TCR beta sequencing to judge whether each TCR beta V gene segment behaved as functional or pseudogenic. Overall results and qualifications from the work: While some public TCRs were present in many individuals, most TCR sequences turned up only very rarely across donors. In a later analysis, HLA-associated TCR beta chains were found to be more clonally expanded and to have lower generation probabilities than equally common non-associated chains. Because HLA typing was missing for some donors at each locus, association tests included only the typed subset. The study listed 164 TCR beta chains as associated with cytomegalovirus. Because counts were too low, fewer than 20 rarely observed V segments, including chromosome 9 orphons, were excluded from the earlier analysis of 500 to 700 of the donors. When HLA alleles, especially DR and DQ, strongly co-occurred, TCR associations were difficult to assign to individual alleles. V-gene and J-gene trimming of TCR beta chains was associated with a missense DCLRE1C variant in a later genetic analysis, and the association was replicated in an independent cohort. Because the 87-base-pair reads could not distinguish some IMGT-functional V segments, including TRBV6-2 and TRBV6-3, those segments were excluded. At a false discovery rate of 0.05, a later analysis linked around 17,000 TCR beta sequences to specific HLA alleles. The classifier was reported to diagnose cytomegalovirus status with high specificity and sensitivity in both the original cohort and the validation cohort. Several of the top co-occurrence clusters appeared to be linked to parvovirus B19, influenza, CMV and Epstein-Barr virus, according to a later analysis. Linkage disequilibrium might explain the correlated functional status among segregating V segments, but an unknown experimental factor could not be excluded. A few of the identified cytomegalovirus-associated TCR beta chains were confirmed in vitro to be specific for cytomegalovirus antigens. Compared with the roughly 720-donor mean, donors in an Asian-associated ancestry cluster had fewer N-insertions in productive TCRs, according to a later genetic analysis. In a later analysis, TCR association rates were found to vary across HLA loci, with the most associated TCRs seen for DRB1 alleles and the fewest for HLA-C alleles. A further reported finding was that TCR beta sequences accurately predicted the HLA-A and HLA-B alleles for most subjects in the first cohort. A later analysis found that most CMV-associated TCR beta chains appeared HLA-restricted, with HLA associations seemingly driven largely by CMV exposure. Broadly in line with IMGT annotations, most TCR beta V segments showed up in productive rearrangements about 87% or about 30% of the time in an earlier analysis of around 550 of the donors. According to the authors, the approach could potentially be generalized to other disease states and immunological phenotypes. Sequencing depth was assumed to be roughly uniform across donors in the presence/absence analyses, though that assumption may not hold. Only TCR beta chains were sequenced in this cohort, and the absence of alpha or paired-chain data limited detectable features. CMV serostatus was the only immune exposure information available for the cohort. The sequencing pipeline was judged likely to have produced a cluster of highly shared sequence variants as a technical artifact.

A word on this clone: No cognate antigen has been identified for it. Per-nucleotide qualities are absent, and no much larger clonotype sits a single base away.

Receptor libraries were prepared by the immunoSEQ multiplex PCR assay. For the multiplex PCR, a mixture combining 60 forward primers for TCR Vbeta segments and 13 reverse primers for TCR Jbeta segments was used. The CDR3 region of rearranged TCR beta genes was amplified from genomic DNA with a multiplex PCR assay. The amplified TCR beta libraries were sequenced on the Illumina HiSeq System as 87-base-pair reads. From the authors' description of their analysis: A later analysis counted some 74 million unique TCR beta chains across the 690 or so repertoires, and around 12 million of these chains were shared by at least two donors. A nearest-neighbor algorithm error-corrected the raw reads and collapsed the reads into unique sequences, merging closely related sequences to remove PCR and sequencing errors. Alignment of CDR3 sequences to IMGT reference sequences was used to assign V, D and J gene segments. For a sequence to be retained, a match of at least six nucleotides to both a V gene segment and a J gene segment was required. A rearrangement counted as productive if the CDR3 had no stop codons and remained in frame with V and J, and every other rearrangement counted as non-productive. CDR3 was defined by IMGT convention, running from the second conserved V-encoded cysteine to the conserved J-encoded phenylalanine. The earlier analysis of some 600 of the donors excluded sequences that lacked an unambiguous match to a single V gene segment. An earlier analysis of over 450 of the donors classified V segments as functional when productive rearrangements were above 56.7% and as segregating when the standard deviation between donors was above 5%. A statistical classification framework was developed to diagnose cytomegalovirus status using the catalog of TCR beta chain sequences. In a later analysis, TCR nucleotide sequences were compared against IMGT/GENE-DB human TR gene sequences so that V and J genes could be assigned. The TCRdist pipeline was used in a later analysis to assign CDR3 sequences and most-parsimonious VDJ recombination scenarios. In a later analysis, each TCR beta chain was defined by its CDR3 amino acid sequence together with its V-gene family, and reads without a unique V-gene family were excluded. To address suspected cross-contamination and a sequencing artifact, a later analysis removed several hundred highly shared, low-generation-probability nucleotide sequences. For each public chain, a later analysis derived a clonal expansion index from normalized ranks of inferred template counts within each repertoire. Generation probabilities in a later analysis came from a VDJ recombination model fitted to out-of-frame rearrangements, and those results were checked against IGoR. In a later analysis, hypergeometric tests were used to score TCR-TCR, TCR-HLA and TCR-CMV co-occurrence, with a repertoire-size bias correction applied to TCR pairs. To estimate false discovery rates, a later analysis permuted the HLA or CMV assignments 20 times. In a later analysis, co-occurring TCRs were grouped using DBSCAN, with TCRdist sequence similarity added in when clustering inside HLA-allele-positive subsets. Repertoires with fewer than 30,000 or more than 120,000 public chains, plus five repertoires with anomalous nucleotide sharing, were excluded from co-occurrence clustering. TCRdb carries this immuneACCESS record with in-frame sequences only. Its versions omit some clonotypes, under half of them owing to an unresolved V gene in the studies checked, with the rest unexplained. V and J calls and clone size follow that table, whereas D and trimming were derived from the DNA. Across this sample there are tens of thousands of clones, with approximately 70% seen only once. Around 2.3% of the sample is taken by the ten largest.

The cohort consisted of hundreds of healthy bone marrow donors. At the time of sampling, every cohort member was nominally healthy, though immune exposures that went unrecorded were likely present. The donor tested CMV seronegative, placing the donor among the roughly 350 seronegative members of the cohort. A peripheral blood sample was collected from each donor, and TCR beta sequencing was performed on peripheral blood mononuclear cells. Genomic DNA extraction from the blood cell samples was performed with the Qiagen DNeasy Blood Extraction Kit. The CDR1 and CDR2 encoded by the germline V gene are MDHEN and SYDVKM. From cysteine to phenylalanine, the CDR3 is 17 amino acids long. Left in the record is the CDR3 DNA by itself, 51 bases read in frame from the first base. Relative to germline, V is missing 3 bases and J is missing 7 bases, with 11 bases of the junction outside any gene match.

Source material: PBMCs. This clonotype was obtained from a man in his thirties or forties in good health and CMV-seronegative. The chain is made from TRBV28 and TRBJ2-1; TRBD2 fits 11 bases in the junction. The sequenced DNA: TGTGCCAGCAGTTTCAGGTTACTAGCGGGAGTAGGGAATGAGCAGTTCTTC. Its amino acids are CASSFRLLAGVGNEQFF.